This TCR beta chain was identified in a study of OX40 agonist ivuxolimab in advanced cancers. Autoimmune disease history or systemic immunosuppression led to patients being barred. Clones were sequenced by immunoSEQ multiplex PCR, and TCRdb holds only the in-frame ones, with some missing. The sample lists around 68,000 clones, approximately 81% occurring once. The CDR3 length is 15 residues. Per the germline V gene, CDR1 is MNHNY and CDR2 is SVGAGI (reference sequence). The V gene is TRBV6-6, the J gene TRBJ2-5; TRBD2 matches at 9 bases. The DNA end is a closer match to TRBJ2-7, so the J assignment may be wrong. The sequencing used CD4+ or CD8+ T cells sorted from blood, collected in a trial of the OX40 agonist ivuxolimab. The sequence came from an adult with an advanced solid tumor such as melanoma, head and neck, liver or kidney cancer. The CDR3 DNA is TGTGCCAGCAGACCGCCGGCTAGCGGGGCCTACGAGCAGTACTTC. Translating it yields CASRPPASGAYEQYF.